This T cell receptor (beta chain) originates from a study of cytomegalovirus exposure and HLA in healthy donors. V shed 6 bases and J shed 1 base, with 12 bases lying between them. CDR1 and CDR2 from the germline V gene are SNHLY and FYNNEI. The CDR3 runs 14 residues. A multiplex PCR was run with 60 Vbeta primers and 13 Jbeta primers. The data were produced by immunoSEQ multiplex PCR, yet TCRdb's version contains in-frame clones alone and is incomplete. The data contain approximately 110,000 clones, just over 75% of them singletons. The TCR originated in a man aged 35-49 years in good health and CMV-seropositive. The chain employs TRBV2 and TRBJ1-1; D ambiguous. Sequences were obtained from PBMCs. The CDR3 DNA reads as TGTGCCAGCAGGGGAGATCGAGAGAACACTGAAGCTTTCTTT. Its translation: CASRGDRENTEAFF.